A selection of T cell receptor beta chains follows, all from one sample in a study of cytomegalovirus exposure and HLA in healthy donors. The data were produced by immunoSEQ multiplex PCR, yet TCRdb's version contains in-frame clones alone and is incomplete. The profile shows around 230,000 clones, about 85% of them singletons. Material for sequencing was PBMCs. These receptors were collected from a girl aged 2-10 years in good health and CMV-seronegative. Both conserved end residues are part of each CDR3. D genes are given only for firm matches. Only part of the rows carry a size: once, few, many, or a class if the clone is expanded.

clone_size	d_call	v_call	j_call	cdr3_aa	cdr3_nt
NA	TRBD2	TRBV14	TRBJ2-5	CASSQDDPAGFQETQYF	TGTGCCAGCAGCCAAGATGATCCAGCGGGGTTTCAAGAGACCCAGTACTTC
NA	NA	TRBV5-1	TRBJ2-3	CASSLVGLPVTDTQYF	TGCGCCAGCAGCTTGGTGGGACTTCCAGTCACAGATACGCAGTATTTT
NA	NA	TRBV12-5	TRBJ2-6	CASGSNAQPAGANVLTF	TGTGCTAGTGGTTCCAACGCGCAACCCGCTGGGGCCAACGTCCTGACTTTC
NA	NA	TRBV6-6	TRBJ1-2	CASSYSRQRGGYTF	TGTGCCAGCAGTTACTCTCGACAGAGAGGTGGCTACACCTTC
NA	NA	TRBV4-1	TRBJ1-5	CASSQEAGVNNQPQHF	TGCGCCAGCAGCCAAGAGGCAGGGGTGAACAATCAGCCCCAGCATTTT
NA	NA	TRBV19	TRBJ2-7	CASSMGTRDIYEQYF	TGTGCCAGTAGTATGGGTACTCGGGACATATACGAGCAGTACTTC
once	NA	TRBV7-8	TRBJ2-2	CASSLVFVTGELFF	TGTGCCAGCAGCTTAGTTTTCGTCACCGGGGAGCTGTTTTTT
few	TRBD2	TRBV6-6	TRBJ2-5	CASLEPGGRETQYF	TGTGCCAGCCTTGAGCCGGGAGGTAGGGAGACCCAGTACTTC
NA	NA	TRBV18	TRBJ2-2	CASSPGLTRTGELFF	TGTGCCAGCTCACCTGGACTAACCCGCACCGGGGAGCTGTTTTTT
NA	NA	TRBV5-4	TRBJ1-2	CASSLSGNYGYTF	TGTGCCAGCAGCTTGTCGGGGAACTATGGCTACACCTTC
NA	NA	TRBV25-1	TRBJ2-7	CASSEFGHLEQYF	TGTGCCAGCAGTGAATTTGGACATCTGGAGCAGTACTTC
NA	NA	TRBV6-1	TRBJ2-7	CASSEDNYEQYF	TGTGCCAGCAGTGAGGACAACTACGAGCAGTACTTC
NA	NA	TRBV5-6	TRBJ2-5	CASSPQRGKETQYF	TGTGCCAGCAGCCCGCAAAGGGGAAAAGAGACCCAGTACTTC
NA	NA	TRBV20-1	TRBJ1-1	CSATYNTEAFF	TGCAGTGCTACCTATAACACTGAAGCTTTCTTT
NA	TRBD1	TRBV2	TRBJ2-3	CASRKGQGITDTQYF	TGTGCCAGCAGGAAGGGACAGGGGATAACAGATACGCAGTATTTT
NA	TRBD2	TRBV2	TRBJ2-1	CASSDYREVENEQFF	TGTGCCAGCAGTGATTACCGGGAGGTTGAGAATGAGCAGTTCTTC
NA	NA	TRBV5-1	TRBJ2-6	CASSLSGLRNSGANVLTF	TGCGCCAGCAGCTTGTCGGGATTAAGGAACTCTGGGGCCAACGTCCTGACTTTC
NA	TRBD2	TRBV11-2	TRBJ2-1	CASSLDRSAGLPSYNEQFF	TGTGCCAGCAGCTTAGATCGGTCAGCGGGGCTCCCCTCCTACAATGAGCAGTTCTTC
NA	TRBD1	TRBV18	TRBJ1-1	CASSNGQGSTEAFF	TGTGCCAGCTCAAATGGACAGGGTTCCACTGAAGCTTTCTTT
NA	TRBD2	TRBV5-1	TRBJ2-2	CASSPWEGGGTGELFF	TGCGCCAGCAGCCCATGGGAGGGAGGCGGCACCGGGGAGCTGTTTTTT
once	NA	TRBV5-1	TRBJ2-7	CASSLEASAGEQYF	TGCGCCAGCAGCTTGGAGGCTAGCGCGGGAGAGCAGTACTTC
NA	TRBD1	TRBV23-1	TRBJ2-7	CASSQHRDRGRTCYEQYF	TGCGCCAGCAGTCAGCACCGGGACAGGGGGCGAACTTGCTACGAGCAGTACTTC
NA	NA	TRBV28	TRBJ2-1	CASRKGYNEQFF	TGTGCCAGCCGTAAGGGGTACAATGAGCAGTTCTTC
NA	NA	TRBV7-9	TRBJ2-2	CASRQTSLVTAVTGELFF	TGTGCCAGCAGGCAAACTAGCCTGGTAACGGCGGTCACCGGGGAGCTGTTTTTT
NA	TRBD1	TRBV5-6	TRBJ1-6	CASSSRQGNSPLHF	TGTGCCAGCAGCTCCCGACAGGGTAATTCACCCCTCCACTTT
NA	TRBD1	TRBV7-9	TRBJ2-4	CASSPGQGKRKNIQYF	TGTGCCAGCAGCCCCGGACAGGGGAAAAGGAAAAACATTCAGTACTTC
NA	TRBD1	TRBV27	TRBJ1-2	CASSLGQGRGYTF	TGTGCCAGCAGTTTGGGACAGGGACGTGGCTACACCTTC
NA	TRBD1	TRBV18	TRBJ1-2	CASSPRQGRDDYGYTF	TGTGCCAGCTCACCCCGACAGGGTAGGGACGACTATGGCTACACCTTC
NA	NA	TRBV29-1	TRBJ2-5	CSVAETQYF	TGCAGCGTTGCTGAGACCCAGTACTTC
NA	NA	TRBV5-1	TRBJ2-6	CASSLSQGWSGANVLTF	TGCGCCAGCAGCTTGTCACAGGGATGGTCTGGGGCCAACGTCCTGACTTTC
NA	TRBD2	TRBV5-1	TRBJ2-5	CASSHSGGAFQETQYF	TGCGCCAGCAGCCATAGCGGGGGGGCGTTTCAAGAGACCCAGTACTTC
NA	NA	TRBV7-9	TRBJ1-6	CSSSSLHGPRGENSPLHF	TGTTCCAGCAGCTCCCTTCACGGTCCCAGGGGCGAAAATTCACCCCTCCACTTT
NA	TRBD2	TRBV27	TRBJ2-3	CASSTRGVSTDTQYF	TGTGCCAGCAGTACGCGGGGGGTAAGCACAGATACGCAGTATTTT
NA	TRBD1	TRBV5-1	TRBJ2-1	CASSLGQGTHNEQFF	TGCGCCAGCAGCTTAGGACAGGGTACCCACAATGAGCAGTTCTTC
few	TRBD2	TRBV30	TRBJ2-7	CAWSGLAGGPSGEQYF	TGTGCCTGGAGTGGACTAGCGGGGGGCCCCTCGGGCGAGCAGTACTTC